The clone carrying this TCR beta chain was counted at least ten times. The antigen is unknown. These data come from a study of blood T cells in healthy people across ages. The wider study: When template switching was applied, about one barcoded beta molecule was captured per two T cells.

Study findings and constraints: When set beside aged donors, long-lived donors presented more naive CD4+ cells and higher diversity.

The CDR3 has 10 amino acids. The V and J ends lost 5 bases and 1 base respectively, with 2 bases between them. Germline V lookup: CDR1 SQVTM, CDR2 ANQGSEA. Primers used in a second PCR of about 7 to 12 cycles were a sample-barcoded 5' primer and a J-beta primer mix. TCRdb re-called the 5' RACE reads through MiXCR, storing one row per CDR3 protein. The sample consists of around 1,800,000 distinct CDR3 sequences, 39% of them appearing once. Specimen: blood. The origin of this receptor is a human donor in good health. This chain joins TRBV29-1 and TRBJ2-5, with no clear D. CDR3 region: CSVFQETQYF. In DNA form, the CDR3 reads TGCAGCGTTTTCCAAGAGACCCAGTACTTC. The full variable domain, its missing parts supplied by reference TRBV29-1 and TRBJ2-5, is SAVISQKPSRDICQRGTSLTIQCQVDSQVTMMFWYRQQPGQSLTLIATANQGSEATYESGFVIDKFPISRPNLTFSTLTVSNMSPEDSSIYLCSVFQETQYFGPGTRLLVL.